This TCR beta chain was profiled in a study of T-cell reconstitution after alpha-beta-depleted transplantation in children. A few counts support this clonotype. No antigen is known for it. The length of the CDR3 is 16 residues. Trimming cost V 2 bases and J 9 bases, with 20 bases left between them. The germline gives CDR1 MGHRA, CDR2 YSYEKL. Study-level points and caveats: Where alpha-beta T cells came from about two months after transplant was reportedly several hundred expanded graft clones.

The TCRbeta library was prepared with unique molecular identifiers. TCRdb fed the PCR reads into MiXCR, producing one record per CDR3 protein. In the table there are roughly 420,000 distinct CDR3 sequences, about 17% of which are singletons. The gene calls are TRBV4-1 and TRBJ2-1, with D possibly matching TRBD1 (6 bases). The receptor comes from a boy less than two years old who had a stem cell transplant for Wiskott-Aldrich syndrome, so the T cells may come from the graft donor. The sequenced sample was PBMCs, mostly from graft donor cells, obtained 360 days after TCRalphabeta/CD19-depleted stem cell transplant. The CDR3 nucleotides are TGCGCCAGCAGCCAAAGGTCAGGGGACCCTCGCACTGAGCAGTTCTTC. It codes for CASSQRSGDPRTEQFF.